Below, one T cell receptor (beta chain) is given with its context. From germline, CDR1 is MDHEN and CDR2 SYDVKM. The CDR3 is made up of 13 amino acids. With 1 base removed from V and 0 bases from J, the gap between germline ends came to 4 bases. Within Nashville, Tennessee resided all donors, each a Caucasian adult. The source of the sample is a study of shared clonotypes between healthy human individuals. Some clones are missing from TCRdb's copy, which holds only in-frame ones; the method was immunoSEQ multiplex PCR. Counted here are over 2 million clones, around 93% occurring once; the ten biggest clones make up about 0.41%.

V and J are TRBV28 and TRBJ2-7; D gene ambiguous. Sequencing was performed on naive CD4+ T cells from PBMCs. The subset: CD45RA+ positively selected. This sequence originates from a young man in good health. Some clones in this sample may be carry-over from other donors' samples. The CDR3 loop reads CASSLYSSYEQYF. The DNA for the CDR3 is TGTGCCAGCAGTTTATACAGCTCCTACGAGCAGTACTTC.